The 28 T cell receptor beta chains presented below share a single source sample, sequenced in a study of blood T cell repertoires in COVID-19. The data were produced by immunoSEQ multiplex PCR, yet TCRdb's version contains in-frame clones alone and is incomplete. The profile shows 110,000 or so clones, around 90% of them singletons. Sequencing was carried out using peripheral blood. The receptors stem from a woman between 45 and 65 years old with acute or convalescent COVID-19.

This clone was observed a handful of times. The gene calls are TRBV4-2 and TRBJ1-2; 7 nucleotides match TRBD1. This CDR3 region has 16 residues. V dropped 0 bases and J dropped 8; count of bases not matched to a gene: 12. Germline V CDR1 and CDR2: LGHNA, YNFKEQ. The CDR3 loop is CASSQDRDRVSRGYTF. Written as DNA, the CDR3 is TGTGCCAGCAGCCAAGATAGAGACAGGGTGTCGCGCGGCTACACCTTC.

The chain is built from TRBV11-2 and TRBJ1-2; D possibly corresponds to TRBD1 (6 bases). Per germline, CDR1 SGHAT and CDR2 FQNNGV. The ends were cut back, 1 base at V and 9 bases at J, with 12 bases in the middle. The CDR3 is 13 residues long. DNA of the CDR3: TGTGCCAGCAGCTTAGGCGGCAGGGGACGCTACACCTTC. This sequence encodes CASSLGGRGRYTF. The complete variable domain, with remaining parts taken from reference TRBV11-2 and TRBJ1-2, reads EAGVAQSPRYKIIEKRQSVAFWCNPISGHATLYWYQQILGQGPKLLIQFQNNGVVDDSQLPKDRFSAERLKGVDSTLKIQPAKLEDSAVYLCASSLGGRGRYTFGSGTRLTVV.

This clone was observed once. V and J are TRBV7-3 and TRBJ2-1, with 10 bases that match TRBD2. The CDR3 spans 14 residues. The germline CDR1 and CDR2 sequences are SGHTA and FQGTGA. J was trimmed by 7 bases and V by 0 bases; bases with no gene match: 0. The CDR3 protein is CASSLTSGGNEQFF. The CDR3 DNA sequence: TGTGCCAGCAGCTTAACTAGCGGGGGGAATGAGCAGTTCTTC.

The chain uses TRBV3-1 (or the pseudogene TRBV3-2) and TRBJ2-3, with D maybe TRBD2 (7 bases). The germline V gene has CDR1 LGHDT and CDR2 YNNKEL (reference sequence). This CDR3 is built from 19 residues. Deletions cut 2 bases from V and 4 bases from J, with 25 bases between. For the CDR3, the DNA is TGTGCCAGCAGCCAAATACCGCGGTTGCTAGGGGGGGCCGCAGATACGCAGTATTTT. It translates to CASSQIPRLLGGAADTQYF.

The chain links TRBV19 to TRBJ2-5; 11 bases are a match to TRBD2. V lost 2 bases to trimming and J lost 2 bases; unmatched junction nucleotides: 7. Germline values: CDR1 LNHDA, CDR2 SQIVND (reference sequence). The CDR3 is made up of 17 amino acids. The CDR3 DNA follows: TGTGCCAGTAGTATAAGACTAGCGGGAAAATTTCAAGAGACCCAGTACTTC. It encodes CASSIRLAGKFQETQYF.

V usage is TRBV7-2 and J usage is TRBJ1-1; TRBD1 matches 8 bases. The germline gives CDR1 SGHTA, CDR2 FQGNSA. The CDR3 has 14 residues. Losses at the gene ends were 2 bases for V and 7 bases for J; bases not matched to a gene: 6. CDR3 loop: CASSLQTGGIEAFF. Here the CDR3 DNA reads TGTGCCAGCAGCTTACAAACAGGGGGTATTGAAGCTTTCTTT.

This clone showed up just once. The chain uses TRBV25-1 and TRBJ1-4; TRBD1 might be the D (6 bases). CDR1 MGHDK and CDR2 SYGVNS come from the germline V gene. The CDR3 is 14 amino acids. V lost 6 bases and J lost 8, with 16 bases in between. CDR3 amino acids: CASSLRAQGEKLFF. In DNA, the CDR3 is TGTGCCAGCAGCCTCCGGGCCCAGGGGGAAAAACTGTTTTTT.

The chain uses TRBV19 and TRBJ2-7; D is perhaps TRBD1 (5 bases). V lost 3 bases and J lost 3, with 12 bases in between. This CDR3 contains 14 residues. Germline CDR1 and CDR2: LNHDA and SQIVND (reference sequence). The CDR3 loop is CASSIQGSVYEQYF. CDR3 DNA sequence: TGTGCCAGTAGTATTCAGGGATCGGTCTACGAGCAGTACTTC.

V and J are TRBV2 and TRBJ1-2; the match to TRBD1 covers 7 bases. The CDR3 sequence is 12 residues long. V trimming: 8 bases; J trimming: 5 bases; junction bases outside the gene matches: 5. From germline, CDR1 is SNHLY and CDR2 FYNNEI. The CDR3 nucleotides are TGTGCCAGCGACCGACAGGGATATGGCTACACCTTC. As protein: CASDRQGYGYTF.

V usage is TRBV28 and J usage is TRBJ2-4, with D possibly TRBD1 on 6 matching bases. Looked up from germline, CDR1 is MDHEN and CDR2 is SYDVKM. This CDR3 has 13 amino acids. V lost 5 bases and J 8 bases, leaving 13 bases between the germline ends. Here the CDR3 reads CASSLTGQDIQYF. CDR3 nucleotides: TGTGCCAGCAGTCTTACAGGGCAGGACATTCAGTACTTC.

The chain has TRBV24-1 and TRBJ2-3, with TRBD2 as a possible D gene (6 bases). Germline V gives CDR1 KGHDR, CDR2 SFDVKD. CDR3 length: 13 residues. Deletions cut 2 bases from V and 8 bases from J, with 10 bases between. In DNA form, the CDR3 reads TGTGCCACCAGTGATTCTAGCGCTACTACGCAGTATTTT. Protein: CATSDSSATTQYF.

The chain couples TRBV7-9 to TRBJ2-3, with 7 bases lining up with TRBD1. V dropped 0 bases and J dropped 2; count of bases not matched to a gene: 2. The CDR3 is made up of 15 amino acids. Germline loops: CDR1 SEHNR, CDR2 FQNEAQ (reference sequence). The CDR3 nucleotides read TGTGCCAGCAGCTTAGCCACAGGGGACACAGATACGCAGTATTTT. Amino acid sequence: CASSLATGDTDTQYF.

This chain joins TRBV5-1 and TRBJ2-7, with D maybe TRBD1 (6 bases). The CDR3 contains 11 residues. Germline CDR1 is SGHRS and CDR2 is YFSETQ. The V end was cut by 4 bases, the J end by 5 bases, with 7 bases between. CDR3: CASSPGDEQYF. CDR3 DNA: TGCGCCAGCAGCCCAGGGGACGAGCAGTACTTC. The full variable domain, its missing parts supplied by reference TRBV5-1 and TRBJ2-7, is KAGVTQTPRYLIKTRGQQVTLSCSPISGHRSVSWYQQTPGQGLQFLFEYFSETQRNKGNFPGRFSGRQFSNSRSEMNVSTLELGDSALYLCASSPGDEQYFGPGTRLTVT.

Comment on this clone: One junction end disagrees with the germline gene, perhaps due to a read error. The gene calls are TRBV30 and TRBJ2-7; D may be TRBD2 (7 bases). The CDR3 spans 10 residues. Per germline, CDR1 GTSNPN and CDR2 SVGIG (reference sequence). CDR3 sequence: CAWRITGTTF. CDR3 bases: TGTGCCTGGAGAATTACAGGGACTACGTTC.

The chain has TRBV2 and TRBJ1-2, with 7 bases matching TRBD1. The germline gives CDR1 SNHLY, CDR2 FYNNEI. The CDR3 totals 12 residues. Unmatched junction bases numbered 8, after V lost 8 bases and J lost 8 bases. The DNA for the CDR3 is TGTGCCAGCGTCAGGGGGAGGACAGGCTACACCTTC. It codes for CASVRGRTGYTF.

The chain is built from TRBV3-1 (or the pseudogene TRBV3-2) and TRBJ1-2, with TRBD1 as a possible D gene (6 bases). Germline CDR1 reads LGHDT; CDR2 reads YNNKEL (reference sequence). The CDR3 sequence is 17 residues long. Trimming stripped 0 bases from V and 8 bases from J, with 22 bases between. The CDR3 reads CASSQDQTGHQYRGYTF. The CDR3 DNA reads as TGTGCCAGCAGCCAAGACCAGACGGGACACCAGTATCGAGGCTACACCTTC.

This chain connects TRBV11-2 to TRBJ2-7; the match to TRBD2 covers 11 bases. Per germline, CDR1 SGHAT and CDR2 FQNNGV. The CDR3 consists of 16 residues. J was trimmed by 2 bases and V by 5 bases; bases with no gene match: 8. The CDR3 loop is CASSVTGTSGAYEQYF. In DNA form, the CDR3 reads TGTGCCAGCAGCGTAACCGGGACTAGCGGCGCCTACGAGCAGTACTTC.

This clone has just one count. This chain links TRBV19 with TRBJ1-1; 8 nucleotides match TRBD1. Looked up from germline, CDR1 is LNHDA and CDR2 is SQIVND (reference sequence). J lost 4 bases, V lost 5 bases, and 9 bases had no gene match. CDR3 length: 15 amino acids. CDR3 sequence reads: CASSLYRGSGTEAFF. The CDR3 region has the DNA TGTGCCAGTAGTTTATACAGGGGGTCGGGCACTGAAGCTTTCTTT.

The chain recombines TRBV30 with TRBJ2-3, with D unclear. The CDR3 is 16 residues long. Germline CDR1 GTSNPN, CDR2 SVGIG (reference sequence). Trimming left V 6 bases short and J 2 bases short, with 21 bases between. The CDR3 sequence is CACSSGDSIFTDTQYF. The CDR3 DNA reads TGTGCCTGCAGTAGTGGAGACTCAATCTTCACAGATACGCAGTATTTT.

This chain joins TRBV6-2 or TRBV6-3 and TRBJ2-7; TRBD1 matches 8 bases. Germline V gene data show CDR1 as MNHEY and CDR2 as SVGEGT. CDR3 size: 16 residues. V lost 2 bases, J lost 6 bases, and 12 bases stayed unmatched. Here the CDR3 DNA reads TGTGCCAGCAGTTACAGGAAGGACAGGGCCATCCGCGAGCAGTACTTC. This translates into CASSYRKDRAIREQYF.

V and J are TRBV7-2 and TRBJ1-2; a possible D gene is TRBD1 (6 bases). The CDR3 totals 15 residues. V shed 1 base and J shed 5 bases, with 14 bases lying between them. Germline V CDR1 and CDR2: SGHTA, FQGNSA. The CDR3 coding sequence is TGTGCCAGCAGCTTAGGACAGGCACCCGGTTATGGCTACACCTTC. Its translation is CASSLGQAPGYGYTF.

The CDR3 is CASSLTQENTEAFF. The CDR3 bases are TGTGCCAGCAGCCTCACCCAGGAGAACACTGAAGCTTTCTTT. The chain carries TRBV7-8 and TRBJ1-1; the D is unclear. The CDR3 runs to 14 residues. V gave up 5 bases and J gave up 1 base, with 11 bases separating them. CDR1 is SGHVS, CDR2 FQNEAQ, per germline.

This chain connects TRBV6-5 to TRBJ1-6; a weak D match, TRBD1 (6 bases). Germline loops: CDR1 MNHEY, CDR2 SVGAGI. The CDR3 is 15 amino acids. Trimming took 7 bases from V and 9 from J, leaving 19 bases between them. CDR3 in DNA: TGTGCCAGCATAAGCTACAGGGATGGTCGTTCACCCCTCCACTTT. Protein product: CASISYRDGRSPLHF.

The chain carries TRBV5-1 and TRBJ1-3; D unclear. The CDR3 is made up of 16 amino acids. V was pared by 4 bases and J by 0 bases, with 14 bases between. The germline gives CDR1 SGHRS, CDR2 YFSETQ. In nucleotides, the CDR3 is TGCGCCAGCAGCCGGAATACAGCGGACTCTGGAAACACCATATATTTT. Translating it yields CASSRNTADSGNTIYF.

This clone was recorded once. V gene TRBV4-1 combines with J gene TRBJ2-1; TRBD2 agrees at 7 bases. The germline V gene has CDR1 MGHRA and CDR2 YSYEKL. The trim removed 4 bases at V and 4 bases at J, leaving 7 bases unmatched. The CDR3 extends over 15 amino acids. The CDR3 is CASSLPGGRYNEQFF. The CDR3 DNA follows: TGCGCCAGCAGCCTCCCGGGAGGCAGATACAATGAGCAGTTCTTC.

This clone showed up just once. The genes are TRBV6-5 and TRBJ1-3; 9 bases map to TRBD1. This CDR3 has 15 residues. The germline V gene has CDR1 MNHEY and CDR2 SVGAGI. The ends lost 6 bases at V and 2 bases at J; junction bases unmatched: 5. CDR3 DNA: TGTGCCAGCAGACCCGGGACAGGGACTGGAAACACCATATATTTT. Translated: CASRPGTGTGNTIYF.

This chain links TRBV7-3 with TRBJ2-1, with 12 bases identical to TRBD2. The trim removed 5 bases at V and 7 bases at J, leaving 6 bases unmatched. CDR3 length: 15 amino acids. Germline CDR1 reads SGHTA; CDR2 reads FQGTGA. CDR3 coding DNA: TGTGCCAGCAGCCCGACTAGCGGGAGCGGTAATGAGCAGTTCTTC. This translates into CASSPTSGSGNEQFF.

The chain joins TRBV30 to TRBJ2-1; 8 bases are shared with TRBD2. The trim removed 5 bases at V and 9 bases at J, leaving 9 bases unmatched. CDR1 and CDR2 (germline): GTSNPN, SVGIG (reference sequence). The CDR3 has 13 residues. The CDR3 nucleotides read TGTGCCTGGTATCGGGGGGGGAAAAGTGAGCAGTTCTTC. Protein product: CAWYRGGKSEQFF.